This T cell receptor (beta chain) came from a study of OX40 agonist ivuxolimab in advanced cancers. Study-level findings and limits: Also present in some nonresponders was a low level of normalized T-cell clonal expansion. Within 6 weeks, CD4+ and CD8+ blood T cells expanded clonally at 0.1 to 3.0 mg/kg.

Trimming at V came to 0 bases and at J to 8 bases, leaving 7 bases not matched to a gene. Germline CDR1 reads SGHRS; CDR2 reads YFSETQ. This CDR3 comprises 15 residues. Points on this clone: Its target is not known.

The repertoire was sequenced with immunoSEQ multiplex PCR; TCRdb's copy has only in-frame clones and lacks some. This table holds some 100,000 clones, 70% to 85% found once. The TCR sequence derives from an adult with an advanced solid tumor such as melanoma, head and neck, liver or kidney cancer. The chain recombines TRBV5-1 with TRBJ1-2; 10 nucleotides agree with TRBD1. The sample was CD4+ or CD8+ T cells sorted from blood, taken in a trial of the OX40 agonist ivuxolimab. DNA for the CDR3: TGCGCCAGCAGCTTGGAAGGGACAGGGGCTCAAGGCTACACCTTC. This translates into CASSLEGTGAQGYTF. The full variable domain, its missing parts supplied by reference TRBV5-1 and TRBJ1-2, is KAGVTQTPRYLIKTRGQQVTLSCSPISGHRSVSWYQQTPGQGLQFLFEYFSETQRNKGNFPGRFSGRQFSNSRSEMNVSTLELGDSALYLCASSLEGTGAQGYTFGSGTRLTVV.